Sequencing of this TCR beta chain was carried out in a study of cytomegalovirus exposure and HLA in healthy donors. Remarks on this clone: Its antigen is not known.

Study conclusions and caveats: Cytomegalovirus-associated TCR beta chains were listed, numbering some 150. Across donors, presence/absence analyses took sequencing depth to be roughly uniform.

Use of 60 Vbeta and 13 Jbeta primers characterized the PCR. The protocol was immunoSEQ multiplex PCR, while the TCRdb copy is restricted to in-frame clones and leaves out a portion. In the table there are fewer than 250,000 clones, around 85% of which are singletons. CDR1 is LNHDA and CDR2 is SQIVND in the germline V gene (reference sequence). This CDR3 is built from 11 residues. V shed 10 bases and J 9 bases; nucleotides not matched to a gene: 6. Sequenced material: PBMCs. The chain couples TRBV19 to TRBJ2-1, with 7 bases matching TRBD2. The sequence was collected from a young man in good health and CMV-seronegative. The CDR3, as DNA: TGTGCCACCACAACGGGAGGTGAGCAGTTCTTC. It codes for CATTTGGEQFF.